What follows is one T cell receptor (beta chain) and its context. Its target is not known. This record belongs to a study of molecular identifiers for immune sequencing clone quantification. The study, taken as a whole, reports: Beyond 20 RNA copies, clones held over 98% of effector molecules, compared with under 1% in naive cells. Molecules of identical TCR sharing a barcode could underestimate highly expanded clone sizes.

Germline loops: CDR1 SGHRS, CDR2 YFSETQ. V lost 3 bases and J lost 5; bases outside the gene matches: 9. The CDR3 is 16 amino acids. Naive CD8 sequencing libraries were generated from roughly 20,000 to 1,000,000 sorted cells, with 10%, 30% or 50% RNA as input. Previously published methods and listed TCR primers were used for the bulk TCR libraries. In TCRdb, the PCR reads were re-called with MiXCR into one record per CDR3 protein. The data contain hundreds of thousands of distinct CDR3 sequences, about 20% of them singletons. The chain couples TRBV5-1 to TRBJ2-3, with 10 bases matching TRBD2. Sample: naive CD8+ T cells from blood, with Jurkat cell RNA spiked in. The subset here: FACS-sorted CD8+CD4-CCR7+CD45RA+ naive T cells. The TCR comes from a human donor in good health. Some libraries in this study had Jurkat cell RNA spiked in. In nucleotides, the CDR3 is TGCGCCAGCAGCTCGACTAGCGGGTCACAGGTAGATACGCAGTATTTT. Translation gives CASSSTSGSQVDTQYF.